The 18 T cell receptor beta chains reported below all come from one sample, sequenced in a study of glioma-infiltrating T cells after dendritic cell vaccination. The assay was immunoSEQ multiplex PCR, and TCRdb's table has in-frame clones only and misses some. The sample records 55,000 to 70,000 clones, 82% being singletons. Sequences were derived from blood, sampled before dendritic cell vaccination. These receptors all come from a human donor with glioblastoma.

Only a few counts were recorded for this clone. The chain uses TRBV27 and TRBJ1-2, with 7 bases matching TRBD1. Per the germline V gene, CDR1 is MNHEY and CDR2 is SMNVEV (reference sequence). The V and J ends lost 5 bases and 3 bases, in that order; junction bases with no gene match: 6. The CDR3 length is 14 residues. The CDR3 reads CASSPQTGYYGYTF. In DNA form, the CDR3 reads TGTGCCAGCAGTCCCCAGACAGGGTACTATGGCTACACCTTC.

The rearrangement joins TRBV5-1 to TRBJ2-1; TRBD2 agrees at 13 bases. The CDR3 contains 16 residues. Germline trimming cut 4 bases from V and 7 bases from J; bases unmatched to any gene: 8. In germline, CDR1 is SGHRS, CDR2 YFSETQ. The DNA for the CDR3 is TGCGCCAGCAGCCAAGGACTAGCGGGGGCTGAGAATGAGCAGTTCTTC. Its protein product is CASSQGLAGAENEQFF.

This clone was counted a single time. CDR3 nucleotide sequence: TGTGCCAGCTCACCGCTCGCCAGGGAGAACACCGGGGAGCTGTTTTTT. Encoded protein: CASSPLARENTGELFF. The chain carries TRBV18 and TRBJ2-2; D may be TRBD1 (5 bases). The V and J ends lost 3 bases and 1 base respectively, with 12 bases between them. CDR1 and CDR2 from the germline V gene are KGHSH and LQKENI. The CDR3 has 16 amino acids.

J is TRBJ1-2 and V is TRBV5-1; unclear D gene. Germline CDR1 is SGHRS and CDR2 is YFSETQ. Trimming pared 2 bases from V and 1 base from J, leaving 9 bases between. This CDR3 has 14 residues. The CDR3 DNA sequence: TGCGCCAGCAGCTTCGCACAAGATAACTATGGCTACACCTTC. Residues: CASSFAQDNYGYTF.

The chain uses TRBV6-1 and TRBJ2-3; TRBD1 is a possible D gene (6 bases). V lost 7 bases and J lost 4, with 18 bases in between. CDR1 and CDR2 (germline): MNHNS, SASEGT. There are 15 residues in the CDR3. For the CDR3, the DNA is TGTGCCAGCAAACGGGACATTCGCCCCCCAGATACGCAGTATTTT. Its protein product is CASKRDIRPPDTQYF.

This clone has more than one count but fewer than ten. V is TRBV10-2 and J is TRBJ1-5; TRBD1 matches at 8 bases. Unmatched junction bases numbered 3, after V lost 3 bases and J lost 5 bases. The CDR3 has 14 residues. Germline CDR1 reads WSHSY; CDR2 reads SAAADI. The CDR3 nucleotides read TGCGCCAGCAGTGAACAGGGGGGGCATCAGCCCCAGCATTTT. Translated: CASSEQGGHQPQHF.

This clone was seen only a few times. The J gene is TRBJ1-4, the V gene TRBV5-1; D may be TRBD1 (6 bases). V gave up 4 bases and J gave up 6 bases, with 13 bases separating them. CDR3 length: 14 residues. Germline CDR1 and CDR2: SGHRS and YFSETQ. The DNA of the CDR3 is TGCGCCAGCAGCACGACAGGTTCAGATGAAAAACTGTTTTTT. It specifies CASSTTGSDEKLFF.

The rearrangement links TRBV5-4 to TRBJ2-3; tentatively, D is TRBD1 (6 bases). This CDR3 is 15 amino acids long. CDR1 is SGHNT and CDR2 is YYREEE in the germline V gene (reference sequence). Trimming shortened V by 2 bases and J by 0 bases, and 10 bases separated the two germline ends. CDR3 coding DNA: TGTGCCAGCAGCTTTGGACAGACTAGCACAGATACGCAGTATTTT. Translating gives CASSFGQTSTDTQYF.

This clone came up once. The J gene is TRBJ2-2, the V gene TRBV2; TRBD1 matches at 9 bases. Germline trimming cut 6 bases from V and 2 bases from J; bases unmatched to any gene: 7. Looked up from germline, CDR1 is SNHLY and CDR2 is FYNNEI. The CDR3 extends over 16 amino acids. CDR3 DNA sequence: TGTGCCAGCAGCGTAGGACAGGGGCCCAACACCGGGGAGCTGTTTTTT. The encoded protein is CASSVGQGPNTGELFF.

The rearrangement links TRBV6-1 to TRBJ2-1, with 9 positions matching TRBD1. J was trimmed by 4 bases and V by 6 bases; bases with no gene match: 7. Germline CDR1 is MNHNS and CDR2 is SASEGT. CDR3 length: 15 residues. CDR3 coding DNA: TGTGCCAGCAGCCCGACAGGGGGGGAATACAATGAGCAGTTCTTC. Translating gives CASSPTGGEYNEQFF.

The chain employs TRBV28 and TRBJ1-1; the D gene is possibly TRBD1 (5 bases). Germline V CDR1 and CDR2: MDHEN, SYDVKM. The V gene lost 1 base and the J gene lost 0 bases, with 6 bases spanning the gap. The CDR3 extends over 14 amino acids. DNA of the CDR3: TGTGCCAGCAGTTTATACAGGCTGAACACTGAAGCTTTCTTT. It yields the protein CASSLYRLNTEAFF.

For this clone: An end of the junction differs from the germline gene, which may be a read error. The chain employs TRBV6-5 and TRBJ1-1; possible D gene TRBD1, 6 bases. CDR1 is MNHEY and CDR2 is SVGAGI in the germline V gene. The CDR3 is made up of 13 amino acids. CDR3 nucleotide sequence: TGTGCCAGCAGCTACTACAGGGATACTGAAGCTTTCTTT. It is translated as CASSYYRDTEAFF.

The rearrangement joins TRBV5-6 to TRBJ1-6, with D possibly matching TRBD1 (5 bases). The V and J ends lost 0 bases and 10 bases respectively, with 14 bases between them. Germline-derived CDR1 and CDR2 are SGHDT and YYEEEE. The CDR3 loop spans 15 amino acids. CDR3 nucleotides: TGTGCCAGCAGCTTGGGAGGGGAGGCCAGATCACCCCTCCACTTT. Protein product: CASSLGGEARSPLHF.

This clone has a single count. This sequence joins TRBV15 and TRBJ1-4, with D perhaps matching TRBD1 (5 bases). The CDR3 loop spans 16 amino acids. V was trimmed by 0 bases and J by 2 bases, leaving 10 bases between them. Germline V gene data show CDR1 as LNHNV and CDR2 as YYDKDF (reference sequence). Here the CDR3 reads CATSRDLGGTNEKLFF. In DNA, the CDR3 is TGTGCCACCAGCAGAGATCTTGGGGGGACTAATGAAAAACTGTTTTTT.

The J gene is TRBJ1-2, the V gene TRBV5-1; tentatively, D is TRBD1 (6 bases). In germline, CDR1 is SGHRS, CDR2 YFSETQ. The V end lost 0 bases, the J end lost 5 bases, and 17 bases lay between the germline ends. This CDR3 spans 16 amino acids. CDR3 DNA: TGCGCCAGCAGCTTGGGAACCGCCCGGACAGAGTATGGCTACACCTTC. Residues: CASSLGTARTEYGYTF.

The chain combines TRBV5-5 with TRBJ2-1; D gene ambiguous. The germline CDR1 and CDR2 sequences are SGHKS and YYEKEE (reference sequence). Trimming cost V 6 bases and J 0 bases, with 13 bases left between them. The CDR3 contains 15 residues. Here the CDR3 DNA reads TGTGCCAGCATCCCGGTCCAAAACTCCTACAATGAGCAGTTCTTC. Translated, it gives CASIPVQNSYNEQFF.

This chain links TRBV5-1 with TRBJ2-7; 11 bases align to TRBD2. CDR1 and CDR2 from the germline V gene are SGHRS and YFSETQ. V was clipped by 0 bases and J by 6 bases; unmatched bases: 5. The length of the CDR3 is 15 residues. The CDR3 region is CASSLGGLAGGEQYF. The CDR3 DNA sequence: TGCGCCAGCAGCTTGGGGGGTCTAGCGGGGGGCGAGCAGTACTTC.

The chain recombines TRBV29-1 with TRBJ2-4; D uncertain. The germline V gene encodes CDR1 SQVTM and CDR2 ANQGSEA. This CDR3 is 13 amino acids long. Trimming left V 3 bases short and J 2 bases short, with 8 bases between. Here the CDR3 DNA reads TGCAGCGTTGACGACATAACCAAAAACATTCAGTACTTC. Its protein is CSVDDITKNIQYF.